The 8 T cell receptor beta chains reported below all come from one sample, sequenced in a study of T cell responses to AZD1222 COVID-19 vaccine. Clones were sequenced by immunoSEQ multiplex PCR, and TCRdb holds only the in-frame ones, with some missing. The sample contains 85,000 to 110,000 clones, about 90% of which appear only once. The sequencing here drew on peripheral blood, taken on day 0 of AZD1222 vaccination. Receptor source: an adult in good health.

This sequence joins TRBV19 and TRBJ2-5; possible D gene TRBD1, 5 bases. V lost 0 bases to trimming and J lost 6 bases, with 11 bases between them. This CDR3 contains 14 residues. CDR1 is LNHDA and CDR2 is SQIVND in the germline V gene (reference sequence). The chain's CDR3 is CASSIDQGLKTQYF. The DNA of the CDR3 is TGTGCCAGTAGTATAGACCAGGGTTTGAAGACCCAGTACTTC.

The V and J genes are TRBV10-3 and TRBJ1-1; D perhaps matches TRBD1 (6 bases). The germline CDR1 and CDR2 sequences are ENHRY and SYGVKD. Trimming cost V 9 bases and J 6 bases, with 20 bases left between them. This CDR3 spans 14 amino acids. In DNA form, the CDR3 reads TGTGCCATTCCCCCCCGGGGGGGCCGCCCTGAAGCTTTCTTT. This sequence encodes CAIPPRGGRPEAFF.

The V and J genes are TRBV7-2 and TRBJ2-7, with 13 bases that match TRBD2. CDR3 length: 16 amino acids. The J segment lost 6 bases and the V segment lost 5 bases, leaving 10 bases of the junction unmatched. Germline values: CDR1 SGHTA, CDR2 FQGNSA. The CDR3 sequence is CASSPIRTSGRIEQYF. The CDR3 DNA reads as TGTGCCAGCAGCCCCATCCGGACTAGCGGGAGAATCGAGCAGTACTTC.

This chain uses TRBV2 with TRBJ2-3; no clear D. The CDR3 runs to 12 residues. Germline loops: CDR1 SNHLY, CDR2 FYNNEI. V lost 4 bases and J lost 2, with 4 bases in between. The CDR3 DNA sequence: TGTGCCAGCAGTGGGTCCACAGATACGCAGTATTTT. Residues: CASSGSTDTQYF.

V is TRBV24-1 and J is TRBJ2-1; D unresolved. Trimming stripped 2 bases from V and 6 bases from J, with 4 bases between. Per the germline V gene, CDR1 is KGHDR and CDR2 is SFDVKD. CDR3 length: 12 residues. The CDR3 sequence is CATSDSPNEQFF. The CDR3 bases are TGTGCCACCAGTGATTCCCCCAATGAGCAGTTCTTC.

This chain joins TRBV12-5 and TRBJ1-5; D perhaps matches TRBD1 (5 bases). V lost 7 bases, J lost 7 bases, and 14 bases lay in between. The CDR3 consists of 13 residues. Germline V gives CDR1 LGHNT, CDR2 FRNRAP. CDR3 coding DNA: TGTGCTAGTGCCCTAGAGGAGGGGCAGCCCCAGCATTTT. Its translation is CASALEEGQPQHF.

This sequence joins TRBV19 and TRBJ1-2; D is ambiguous. Germline V gene data show CDR1 as LNHDA and CDR2 as SQIVND (reference sequence). Trimming cost V 6 bases and J 2 bases, with 10 bases left between them. The CDR3 loop spans 13 amino acids. CDR3 DNA sequence: TGTGCCAGTAGCCCGGGTTCCAACTATGGCTACACCTTC. It specifies CASSPGSNYGYTF.

V usage is TRBV24-1 and J usage is TRBJ1-4; 10 nucleotides line up with TRBD1. The ends lost 4 bases at V and 8 bases at J; junction bases unmatched: 6. Germline loops: CDR1 KGHDR, CDR2 SFDVKD. CDR3 size: 15 residues. CDR3 sequence: CATSDPGTGDEKLFF. CDR3 bases: TGTGCCACCAGTGACCCCGGGACAGGGGACGAAAAACTGTTTTTT.